This entry is about one T cell receptor beta chain. The antigen is unknown. This specimen belongs to a study of T cells in localized non-small cell lung cancer. Findings of the study overall: Heterogeneity within the tumor remains possible, as just one region underwent sequencing. Longer overall survival was linked to higher blood T cell density. Maximal T cell clonality occurred in uninvolved adjacent lung, with tumor ranking below it. Out of the top 100 tumor clones, a median around 56 were seen in adjacent lung.

The CDR3 contains 15 residues. Germline CDR1 ENHRY, CDR2 SYGVKD. The V and J ends lost 2 bases and 10 bases, in that order; junction bases with no gene match: 9. Assay used: immunoSEQ multiplex PCR; TCRdb lists only in-frame clones, some missing. Here the sample spans more than 70,000 clones, about 83% being singletons. The sequence was collected from a man aged 40-75 years with stage I lung adenocarcinoma. The sequencing used peripheral blood, collected before any cancer treatment. The rearrangement links TRBV10-3 to TRBJ2-1; 9 bases are shared with TRBD2. CDR3 in amino acids: CAISEQEPGLAEQFF. The DNA for the CDR3 is TGTGCCATCAGTGAGCAGGAGCCCGGACTAGCGGAGCAGTTCTTC.